This TCR beta chain was captured by sequencing in a study of blood T cell repertoires in COVID-19. Study background: Sites in the United States, Italy and Spain provided acute and convalescent COVID-19 samples.

Study processing details: From reference gene primer amplification, estimates of nucleated cell counts were derived. Sequencing used immunoSEQ multiplex PCR; TCRdb keeps in-frame clones, though not all of them. The DNA gave D and trimming, while V, J and clone size come from that table. The repertoire holds over 150,000 clones, more than 75% seen once, with more than 1% in the top ten. This clonotype was obtained from a man between 40 and 49 years old with acute or convalescent COVID-19. Sequenced input: peripheral blood.

The DNA of the CDR3 is TGTGCCAGCAGCCAAGGGACAGGGGAGAATGCTAACTATGGCTACACCTTC. It translates to CASSQGTGENANYGYTF. V gene TRBV7-9 combines with J gene TRBJ1-2; 10 nucleotides line up with TRBD1. Germline V gene data show CDR1 as SEHNR and CDR2 as FQNEAQ (reference sequence). V was clipped by 5 bases and J by 0 bases; unmatched bases: 9. The CDR3 spans 17 residues. The whole variable domain, remainder taken from reference TRBV7-9 and TRBJ1-2, is DTGVSQNPRHKITKRGQNVTFRCDPISEHNRLYWYRQTLGQGPEFLTYFQNEAQLEKSRLLSDRFSAERPKGSFSTLEIQRTEQGDSAMYLCASSQGTGENANYGYTFGSGTRLTVV.